The clone carrying this T cell receptor (beta chain) was counted only a few times. Its antigen is unknown. Time point of the sample: patch test 2, 6 weeks after DPC sensitization. Noted treatment: therapeutic diphenylcyclopropenone sensitization with weekly scalp DPC. The study enrolled 18 to 70-year-old alopecia patients suitable for DPC. TCRdb re-called the RACE reads through MiXCR, storing one row per CDR3 protein. Here the sample spans about 54,000 distinct CDR3 sequences, about a tenth being singletons. The sample is drawn from a study of human T cells and chemical hapten exposure. The study, taken as a whole, reports: Expanded TCRs produced significantly more large CDR3 similarity clusters than controls did. High-frequency TCRs, those above 1 in 1000, stayed the same after DPC sensitization.

Germline V gene data show CDR1 as MGHDK and CDR2 as SYGVNS. CDR3 size: 14 residues. Trimming removed 4 bases from V and 2 bases from J, with 10 bases in between. The chain has TRBV25-1 and TRBJ2-3; D unclear. This sequence originates from a woman in her 50s with alopecia areata. Some clones in this sample may be carry-over from other donors' samples. The starting material was whole blood, obtained in connection with sensitization to the hapten diphenylcyclopropenone (DPC). The chain's CDR3 is CASSGQAYTDTQYF. DNA for the CDR3: TGTGCCAGCAGTGGGCAAGCCTACACAGATACGCAGTATTTT. The full variable domain, completed using reference TRBV25-1 and TRBJ2-3, is EADIYQTPRYLVIGTGKKITLECSQTMGHDKMYWYQQDPGMELHLIHYSYGVNSTEKGDLSSESTVSRIRTEHFPLTLESARPSHTSQYLCASSGQAYTDTQYFGPGTRLTVL.